This T cell receptor beta chain was captured in a study of cytomegalovirus exposure and HLA in healthy donors. PCR was performed using 60 Vbeta and 13 Jbeta primers. The repertoire was sequenced with immunoSEQ multiplex PCR; TCRdb's copy has only in-frame clones and lacks some. The sample has fewer than 250,000 clones; approximately 75% are singletons. The V end was cut by 6 bases, the J end by 9 bases, with 6 bases between. Germline CDR1 is MGHDK and CDR2 is SYGVNS. This CDR3 is 10 amino acids long. Material for sequencing was PBMCs. The chain employs TRBV25-1 and TRBJ2-1; possible D gene TRBD2, 6 bases. The sequence was obtained from a man aged 25 to 40 in good health and CMV-seropositive. As DNA, the CDR3 is TGTGCCAGCAGGGGGGGTGAGCAGTTCTTC. It codes for CASRGGEQFF.